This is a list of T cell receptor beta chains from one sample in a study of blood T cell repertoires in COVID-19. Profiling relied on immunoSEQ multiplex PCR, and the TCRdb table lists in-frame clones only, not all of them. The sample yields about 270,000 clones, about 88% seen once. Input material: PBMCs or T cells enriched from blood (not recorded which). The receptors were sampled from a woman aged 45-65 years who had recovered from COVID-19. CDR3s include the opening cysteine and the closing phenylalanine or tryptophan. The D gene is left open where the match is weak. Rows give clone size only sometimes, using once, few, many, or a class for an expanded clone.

CASSLDRPRLSGNTIYF	TGTGCCAGCAGCCTTGACAGGCCCAGGCTCTCTGGAAACACCATATATTTT	TRBJ1-3	-	-	TRBV3-1/TRBV3-2
CASSPGRSEQFF	TGTGCCAGCAGCCCAGGGAGGAGTGAGCAGTTCTTC	TRBJ2-1	-	many	TRBV7-9
CASSVDQNGYTF	TGTGCCAGCAGCGTAGATCAGAATGGCTACACCTTC	TRBJ1-2	-	-	TRBV9
CASVGTGLMYTEAFF	TGTGCCAGCGTAGGGACAGGGTTAATGTACACTGAAGCTTTCTTT	TRBJ1-1	TRBD1	-	TRBV27
CASSLYSKNSGNTIYF	TGTGCCAGCTCACTCTACTCCAAGAACTCTGGAAACACCATATATTTT	TRBJ1-3	-	-	TRBV18
CASSPHDVLAGYTDTQYF	TGTGCCAGCTCACCACACGACGTTTTGGCGGGATACACAGATACGCAGTATTTT	TRBJ2-3	-	once	TRBV18
CASSQGGDRGFTEAFF	TGTGCCAGCAGCCAAGGAGGGGACAGGGGTTTCACTGAAGCTTTCTTT	TRBJ1-1	TRBD1	-	TRBV3-1/TRBV3-2
CASSYGDREYEQYF	TGTGCCAGCAGTTACGGGGACAGGGAATACGAGCAGTACTTC	TRBJ2-7	TRBD1	few	TRBV6-2/TRBV6-3
CSVGGQGGGYTF	TGCAGCGTGGGGGGACAGGGAGGTGGCTACACCTTC	TRBJ1-2	TRBD1	few	TRBV29-1
CAWTLVWGTDKSGYTF	TGTGCCTGGACTTTAGTTTGGGGGACAGACAAGAGTGGCTACACCTTC	TRBJ1-2	TRBD1	-	TRBV30
CAWGNDPTGKLFF	TGTGCCTGGGGGAATGACCCTACAGGAAAACTGTTTTTT	TRBJ1-4	-	-	TRBV30
CASSSRVYEQFF	TGTGCCAGCAGCTCCAGGGTCTATGAGCAGTTCTTC	TRBJ2-1	-	-	TRBV7-9
CASSLVGSYEQYF	TGTGCCAGCAGCTTGGTCGGGTCCTACGAGCAGTACTTC	TRBJ2-7	-	-	TRBV5-6
CASSALPRGAIYGYTF	TGTGCCAGCAGTGCCCTACCTCGGGGGGCAATCTATGGCTACACCTTC	TRBJ1-2	-	-	TRBV27
CASSSPGGQVQHF	TGCGCCAGCAGCTCTCCGGGGGGTCAGGTCCAGCATTTT	TRBJ1-5	-	-	TRBV4-1
CASSLGDRNQETQYF	TGTGCTAGCAGCTTAGGGGACAGGAACCAAGAGACCCAGTACTTC	TRBJ2-5	TRBD1	-	TRBV7-7
CASSLAGGHNEQFF	TGTGCCAGCAGCTTAGCGGGGGGACACAATGAGCAGTTCTTC	TRBJ2-1	-	-	TRBV7-9
CASRPGTSNYGYTF	TGTGCCAGCAGACCTGGGACATCTAACTATGGCTACACCTTC	TRBJ1-2	-	-	TRBV28
CASSQGGRNTEAFF	TGTGCCAGCAGCCAAGGCGGGAGAAACACTGAAGCTTTCTTT	TRBJ1-1	-	-	TRBV3-1/TRBV3-2
CASSRLAGVSYNEQFF	TGTGCCAGTAGCAGACTAGCGGGAGTTTCATACAATGAGCAGTTCTTC	TRBJ2-1	TRBD2	-	TRBV19
CASRGQGSDTQYF	TGTGCCAGCAGGGGACAGGGGTCCGATACGCAGTATTTT	TRBJ2-3	TRBD1	-	TRBV28
CASSYGTSGLAYF	TGTGCCAGCAGCTACGGGACTAGCGGGTTGGCGTACTTC	TRBJ2-7	TRBD2	few	TRBV7-8
CASSHDRAVGNEKLFF	TGCGCCAGCAGCCACGACAGGGCGGTGGGAAATGAAAAACTGTTTTTT	TRBJ1-4	TRBD1	-	TRBV4-3
CASSSGYEQFF	TGTGCCAGCAGCTCTGGCTATGAGCAGTTCTTC	TRBJ2-1	-	-	TRBV7-2
CASSLDGALIWSEAFF	TGTGCCAGCAGCTTGGACGGAGCTCTAATTTGGAGTGAAGCTTTCTTT	TRBJ1-1	-	once	TRBV5-4
CASSLGGSGETQYF	TGTGCCAGCAGCTTAGGTGGGAGCGGAGAGACCCAGTACTTC	TRBJ2-5	-	-	TRBV7-2
CATSRDLYGYTF	TGTGCCACCAGCAGAGATCTCTATGGCTACACCTTC	TRBJ1-2	-	-	TRBV15
CATQTRVAGRSPLHF	TGTGCCACACAGACGAGGGTGGCAGGCCGGTCACCCCTCCACTTT	TRBJ1-6	-	-	TRBV19
CASSQLGGYEQFF	TGTGCCAGCAGCCAACTGGGAGGCTATGAGCAGTTCTTC	TRBJ2-1	-	-	TRBV14
CASSPGLAPLGTQYF	TGTGCCAGCAGCCCGGGACTAGCGCCTCTTGGGACCCAGTACTTC	TRBJ2-5	TRBD2	-	TRBV3-1/TRBV3-2
CAIKTVNTEAFF	TGTGCCATCAAGACAGTGAACACTGAAGCTTTCTTT	TRBJ1-1	-	-	TRBV10-3
CASSRTGGTDTQYF	TGTGCCAGCTCCCGGACAGGGGGCACAGATACGCAGTATTTT	TRBJ2-3	TRBD1	-	TRBV28
CASSIAVADTGELFF	TGTGCCAGTAGTATAGCCGTAGCGGACACCGGGGAGCTGTTTTTT	TRBJ2-2	-	-	TRBV19
CASSFPILQGGTDTQYF	TGTGCCAGCAGCTTCCCTATATTACAGGGTGGCACAGATACGCAGTATTTT	TRBJ2-3	-	-	TRBV5-6